This entry lists 5 T cell receptor beta chains sequenced from one sample in a study of OX40 agonist ivuxolimab in advanced cancers. The table came from immunoSEQ multiplex PCR; TCRdb's copy has only in-frame clones and leaves some out. The repertoire includes about 62,000 clones, around 80% of them detected once, and less than 1.2% sits in the top ten. Sequences were derived from CD4+ or CD8+ T cells sorted from blood, sampled in a trial of the OX40 agonist ivuxolimab. The receptors were gathered from an adult with an advanced solid tumor such as melanoma, head and neck, liver or kidney cancer.

The rearrangement joins TRBV4-3 to TRBJ2-3; weak D call: TRBD2 (5 bases). The length of the CDR3 is 16 residues. Germline CDR1 LGHNA, CDR2 YSLEER. V lost 1 base to trimming and J lost 4 bases, with 15 bases between them. The DNA of the CDR3 is TGCGCCAGCAGCCAAGGAGGGCCTACAAGGTCAGATACGCAGTATTTT. Translated, it gives CASSQGGPTRSDTQYF.

J is TRBJ1-3 and V is TRBV4-2; D unclear. The CDR3 covers 12 residues. Germline assignment: CDR1 LGHNA and CDR2 YNFKEQ. Trimming removed 0 bases from V and 5 bases from J, with 2 bases in between. CDR3 amino acids: CASSQERNTIYF. The CDR3 DNA is TGTGCCAGCAGCCAAGAAAGAAACACCATATATTTT.

The chain combines TRBV5-4 with TRBJ2-5; 10 bases are a match to TRBD2. V gave up 4 bases and J gave up 4 bases; unmatched junction bases: 13. The germline CDR1 and CDR2 sequences are SGHNT and YYREEE (reference sequence). This CDR3 is built from 17 residues. In DNA, the CDR3 is TGTGCCAGCAGCACTGGGGAAAGCGGGGGGGCCGGAGAGACCCAGTACTTC. Residues: CASSTGESGGAGETQYF.

The J gene is TRBJ2-7, the V gene TRBV11-2; D is unresolved. Germline V CDR1 and CDR2: SGHAT, FQNNGV. The CDR3 sequence is 14 residues long. V was cut by 6 bases and J by 5 bases, with 17 bases left in between. CDR3 protein: CASSLLILVHEQYF. In nucleotides, the CDR3 is TGTGCCAGCAGTCTACTAATCCTAGTCCACGAGCAGTACTTC.

This clone has only a few counts. The chain links TRBV30 to TRBJ1-3; TRBD1 aligns across 7 bases. The CDR3 spans 15 residues. Germline V lookup: CDR1 GTSNPN, CDR2 SVGIG (reference sequence). Losses at the gene ends were 3 bases for V and 0 bases for J; bases not matched to a gene: 5. The CDR3 sequence: CAWSTGTVSGNTIYF. The CDR3, as DNA: TGTGCCTGGAGCACCGGGACAGTCTCTGGAAACACCATATATTTT.